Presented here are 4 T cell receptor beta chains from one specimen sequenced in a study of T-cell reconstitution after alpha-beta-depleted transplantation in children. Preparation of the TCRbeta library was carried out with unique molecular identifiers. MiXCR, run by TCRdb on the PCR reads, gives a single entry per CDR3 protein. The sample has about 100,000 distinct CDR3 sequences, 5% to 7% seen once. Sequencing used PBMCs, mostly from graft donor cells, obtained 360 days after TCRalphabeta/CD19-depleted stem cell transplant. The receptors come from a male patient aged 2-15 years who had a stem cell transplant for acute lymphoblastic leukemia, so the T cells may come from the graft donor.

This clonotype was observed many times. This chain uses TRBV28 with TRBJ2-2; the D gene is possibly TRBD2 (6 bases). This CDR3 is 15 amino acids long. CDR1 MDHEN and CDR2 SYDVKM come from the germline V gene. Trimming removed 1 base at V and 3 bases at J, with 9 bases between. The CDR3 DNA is TGTGCCAGCAGTTTATCACCGGGAGACACCGGGGAGCTGTTTTTT. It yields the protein CASSLSPGDTGELFF.

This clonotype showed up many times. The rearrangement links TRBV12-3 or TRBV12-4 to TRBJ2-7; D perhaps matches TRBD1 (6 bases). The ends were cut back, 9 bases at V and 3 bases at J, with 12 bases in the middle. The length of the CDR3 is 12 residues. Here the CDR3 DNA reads TGTGCCAGTTCCAGGGGCCACTACGAGCAGTACTTC. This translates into CASSRGHYEQYF.

This chain's CDR3 is CASSSGREQFF. CDR3 coding DNA: TGTGCCAGCAGCTCGGGACGTGAGCAGTTCTTC. The V call is TRBV5-6, the J call TRBJ2-1; D is possibly TRBD1 or TRBD2 (5 bases each). The germline V and J ends were trimmed by 3 bases and 9 bases, with 7 bases remaining between them. The V gene's germline CDR1 is SGHDT and CDR2 YYEEEE. This CDR3 region has 11 residues.

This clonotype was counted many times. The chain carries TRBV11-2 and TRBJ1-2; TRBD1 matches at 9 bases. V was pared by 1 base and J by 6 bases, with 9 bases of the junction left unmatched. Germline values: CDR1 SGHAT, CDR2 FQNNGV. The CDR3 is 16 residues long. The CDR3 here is CASSLGPGQGGDGYTF. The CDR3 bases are TGTGCCAGCAGCTTAGGTCCGGGACAGGGAGGGGATGGCTACACCTTC.